The present TCR beta chain was sequenced within a study of blood T cells in healthy people across ages. Each sample used at least 7 million PBMCs. In its sample, this clonotype was seen a few times. Sample-barcoded 5' priming and a J-beta primer mix drove a second PCR of about 7 to 11 cycles. TCRdb ran MiXCR on the 5' RACE reads and lists one entry per CDR3 protein. The profile shows more than 900,000 distinct CDR3 sequences, almost 25% of them singletons. Trimming removed 1 base from V and 3 bases from J, with 21 bases in between. Germline CDR1 MGHRA, CDR2 YSYEKL. The CDR3 totals 18 residues. This same sample was also taken into another study, of T cells of mothers and their children. Per that paper: Each mother gave over 8 million TCR beta CDR3 reads; each child, roughly 3 million.

The sequenced material came from blood. The chain combines TRBV4-1 with TRBJ1-1; the D is unclear. The clonotype was recovered from a girl aged 2 to 10 in good health. CDR3 in DNA: TGCGCCAGCAGCCAAGTTTCCAGGATGGAGACTCTCGACACTGAAGCTTTCTTT. Protein sequence: CASSQVSRMETLDTEAFF.